These 32 T cell receptor beta chains were sequenced from one sample in a study of blood T cell repertoires in COVID-19. Here immunoSEQ multiplex PCR was the method, and the copy in TCRdb shows in-frame clones only, minus some. The sample records 400,000 to 550,000 clones, 80% to 90% being singletons. Source material: peripheral blood. The source is a woman aged 25-40 years with acute or convalescent COVID-19.

CDR3 amino acids: CASSGRDTDTQYF. CDR3 coding DNA: TGTGCCAGCAGTGGCCGGGATACAGATACGCAGTATTTT. The chain joins TRBV2 to TRBJ2-3, with a possible D match to TRBD2 (5 bases). Between the trimmed V and J ends, which lost 4 bases and 3 bases, there was a span of 8 bases. The CDR3 is made up of 13 amino acids. The germline CDR1 and CDR2 sequences are SNHLY and FYNNEI.

This clone has just a few counts. The chain has TRBV10-3 and TRBJ2-7, with D tentatively TRBD1 (8 bases). Trimming took off 4 bases at V and 6 bases at J, with 16 bases between the two ends. The CDR3 has 14 residues. Germline CDR1 reads ENHRY; CDR2 reads SYGVKD. This chain's CDR3 is CAISGGGQASEQYF. The CDR3 DNA follows: TGTGCCATCAGTGGGGGGGGACAGGCGTCCGAGCAGTACTTC.

Comment on this clone: The same CDR3 is also encoded by other DNA sequences in this sample. V and J are TRBV3-1 (or the pseudogene TRBV3-2) and TRBJ2-7; D is undetermined. This CDR3 region has 12 residues. Germline V gene lookup returns CDR1 LGHDT and CDR2 YNNKEL (reference sequence). V lost 4 bases and J lost 0, with 4 bases in between. The CDR3 nucleotides read TGTGCCAGCAGCCCGAGCTCCTACGAGCAGTACTTC. Residues: CASSPSSYEQYF.

The chain combines TRBV25-1 with TRBJ1-6; no reliable D call. V was shortened by 5 bases and J by 7 bases, with 6 bases between the two germline ends. This CDR3 region has 12 residues. Germline V gene sequence: CDR1 MGHDK, CDR2 SYGVNS. DNA of the CDR3: TGTGCCAGCAGTTACGGGAATTCACCCCTCCACTTT. It is translated as CASSYGNSPLHF.

The chain uses TRBV30 and TRBJ2-7, with D possibly matching TRBD1 (6 bases). Trimming cost V 3 bases and J 6 bases, with 9 bases left between them. This CDR3 has 11 residues. Per germline, CDR1 GTSNPN and CDR2 SVGIG (reference sequence). The CDR3 loop is CAWRQGREQYF. The CDR3 coding sequence is TGTGCCTGGAGGCAGGGGCGCGAGCAGTACTTC.

The rearrangement uses TRBV4-1 and TRBJ2-1, with D perhaps TRBD1 (5 bases). Germline loops: CDR1 MGHRA, CDR2 YSYEKL. The CDR3 is 15 residues long. Trimming stripped 0 bases from V and 10 bases from J, with 16 bases between. The CDR3 loop reads CASSQDLTDRGEQFF. The CDR3 bases are TGCGCCAGCAGCCAAGATCTTACGGATAGGGGCGAGCAGTTCTTC.

The chain links TRBV24-1 to TRBJ1-3; TRBD1 matches 9 bases. Losses at the gene ends were 2 bases for V and 8 bases for J; bases not matched to a gene: 6. This CDR3 contains 15 residues. The germline gives CDR1 KGHDR, CDR2 SFDVKD. The CDR3 is CATSDSTGGSDTIYF. The CDR3 nucleotides read TGTGCCACCAGTGATTCAACAGGGGGCTCGGACACCATATATTTT.

The chain employs TRBV5-8 and TRBJ1-1, with 8 bases aligning to TRBD1. The V gene end was trimmed by 4 bases and the J gene end by 1 base; junction bases not matched to a gene: 6. The CDR3 extends over 15 amino acids. Germline CDR1 and CDR2: SGHTS and YDEGEE. CDR3: CASSVRQGWNTEAFF. CDR3 in DNA: TGTGCCAGCAGCGTAAGACAGGGGTGGAACACTGAAGCTTTCTTT.

This clone was counted a few times. V is TRBV6-2 or TRBV6-3 and J is TRBJ1-1; 7 nucleotides agree with TRBD1. Germline values: CDR1 MNHEY, CDR2 SVGEGT. Losses at the gene ends were 6 bases for V and 3 bases for J; bases not matched to a gene: 10. The CDR3 totals 15 residues. The CDR3 is CASRPDRAGYTEAFF. DNA of the CDR3: TGTGCCAGCAGGCCTGACAGGGCAGGATACACTGAAGCTTTCTTT.

The table lists this clone with a count of one. The chain uses TRBV6-1 and TRBJ2-1, with 7 bases that match TRBD2. CDR1 is MNHNS and CDR2 is SASEGT in the germline V gene. This CDR3 has 14 residues. With V trimmed by 2 bases and J by 6 bases, 4 bases remained unmatched. CDR3 residues: CASSEWGEGNEQFF. The CDR3 DNA reads as TGTGCCAGCAGTGAATGGGGGGAGGGCAATGAGCAGTTCTTC.

The rearrangement uses TRBV6-5 and TRBJ1-2; TRBD1 is a possible D gene (6 bases). Between the trimmed V and J ends, which lost 2 bases and 5 bases, there was a span of 15 bases. The CDR3 is 15 residues long. Germline values: CDR1 MNHEY, CDR2 SVGAGI. CDR3 sequence: CASSYRSDRSYGYTF. CDR3 nucleotide sequence: TGTGCCAGCAGTTACCGGTCGGACAGATCATATGGCTACACCTTC.

In DNA form, the CDR3 reads TGTGCCAGCTCACCAACATCATATACGAACACCGGGGAGCTGTTTTTT. Amino acid sequence: CASSPTSYTNTGELFF. This chain connects TRBV18 to TRBJ2-2; no firm D call. With 2 bases removed from V and 0 bases from J, the gap between germline ends came to 10 bases. Germline CDR1 KGHSH, CDR2 LQKENI. CDR3 size: 16 residues. The entire variable domain, with the rest obtained from reference TRBV18 and TRBJ2-2, is as follows: NAGVMQNPRHLVRRRGQEARLRCSPMKGHSHVYWYRQLPEEGLKFMVYLQKENIIDESGMPKERFSAEFPKEGPSILRIQQVVRGDSAAYFCASSPTSYTNTGELFFGEGSRLTVL.

The chain employs TRBV20-1 and TRBJ2-3; D might be TRBD2 (6 bases). V was shortened by 3 bases and J by 2 bases, with 21 bases between the two germline ends. The germline CDR1 and CDR2 sequences are DFQATT and SNEGSKA (reference sequence). The CDR3 has 17 amino acids. The CDR3 DNA reads TGCAGTGCTAGTACCACCCCCCGGAGACTAGACACAGATACGCAGTATTTT. Protein: CSASTTPRRLDTDTQYF.

The chain carries TRBV28 and TRBJ2-3; unclear D gene. V lost 0 bases and J lost 2, with 9 bases in between. The CDR3 runs to 15 residues. The germline V gene encodes CDR1 MDHEN and CDR2 SYDVKM. CDR3 loop: CASSLWRKSTDTQYF. Here the CDR3 DNA reads TGTGCCAGCAGTTTATGGCGGAAATCCACAGATACGCAGTATTTT.

J is TRBJ1-4 and V is TRBV6-6, with a weak D call TRBD1 (6 bases). Germline lookup yields CDR1 MNHNY and CDR2 SVGAGI (reference sequence). Between the trimmed V and J ends, which lost 5 bases and 8 bases, there was a span of 15 bases. There are 14 residues in the CDR3. CDR3 in amino acids: CASSTTGLLEKLFF. The CDR3 DNA reads as TGTGCCAGCAGTACAACAGGGTTGCTCGAAAAACTGTTTTTT.

The chain uses TRBV11-2 and TRBJ2-2; the D is unclear. Trimming stripped 5 bases from V and 4 bases from J, with 11 bases between. The CDR3 loop spans 14 amino acids. CDR1 is SGHAT and CDR2 is FQNNGV in the germline V gene. The CDR3 protein is CASSPLSGTGELFF. The CDR3 nucleotides read TGTGCCAGCAGCCCCCTTAGTGGCACCGGGGAGCTGTTTTTT.

V and J are TRBV19 and TRBJ2-7; 9 nucleotides agree with TRBD1. The ends lost 6 bases at V and 3 bases at J; junction bases unmatched: 9. This CDR3 is 15 amino acids long. Germline lookup yields CDR1 LNHDA and CDR2 SQIVND (reference sequence). The CDR3 nucleotides are TGTGCCAGTAGCAAAGCGGGACAGGGAATCTACGAGCAGTACTTC. Translating it yields CASSKAGQGIYEQYF.

The chain couples TRBV6-5 to TRBJ1-6; D is perhaps TRBD1 (6 bases). CDR1 is MNHEY, CDR2 SVGAGI, per germline. The CDR3 loop spans 15 amino acids. Trimming removed 1 base from V and 10 bases from J, with 14 bases in between. The CDR3 loop is CASSYYDRSDSPLHF. DNA for the CDR3: TGTGCCAGCAGTTACTATGACAGGTCTGACTCACCCCTCCACTTT.

The chain carries TRBV28 and TRBJ1-1, with TRBD1 matching 7 bases. Trimming at V came to 5 bases and at J to 7 bases, leaving 4 bases not matched to a gene. CDR1 MDHEN and CDR2 SYDVKM come from the germline V gene. CDR3 length: 12 residues. The CDR3 DNA sequence: TGTGCCAGCAGTCTAGGGACAGATGAAGCTTTCTTT. This translates into CASSLGTDEAFF.

The chain uses TRBV6-5 and TRBJ1-5; a weak D match, TRBD1 (6 bases). There are 15 residues in the CDR3. Per the germline V gene, CDR1 is MNHEY and CDR2 is SVGAGI. V shed 6 bases and J shed 0 bases, with 12 bases lying between them. As DNA, the CDR3 is TGTGCCAGCAGATCACAGGGTAATAGCAATCAGCCCCAGCATTTT. Translating it yields CASRSQGNSNQPQHF.

The chain links TRBV2 to TRBJ1-1, with 11 positions matching TRBD1. The V gene's germline CDR1 is SNHLY and CDR2 FYNNEI. J was trimmed by 5 bases and V by 6 bases; bases with no gene match: 14. The CDR3 extends over 17 amino acids. CDR3 amino acids: CASRRLERTGGGTEAFF. For the CDR3, the DNA is TGTGCCAGCAGAAGGCTTGAGAGGACAGGGGGCGGGACTGAAGCTTTCTTT.

This clone showed up just once. The chain recombines TRBV4-1 with TRBJ2-7; maybe TRBD2 (5 bases). Germline-derived CDR1 and CDR2 are MGHRA and YSYEKL. Trimming shortened V by 3 bases and J by 0 bases, and 15 bases separated the two germline ends. The CDR3 has 16 residues. The CDR3 nucleotides are TGCGCCAGCAGCCAGATGGGGAGAATTTCCTCCTACGAGCAGTACTTC. It translates to CASSQMGRISSYEQYF.

This chain joins TRBV7-6 and TRBJ1-3; D may be TRBD1 (5 bases). This CDR3 is built from 14 residues. CDR1 is SGHVS, CDR2 FNYEAQ, per germline. With 5 bases removed from V and 0 bases from J, the gap between germline ends came to 8 bases. The CDR3, as DNA: TGTGCCAGCAGCAAACAGGTCTCTGGAAACACCATATATTTT. Protein sequence: CASSKQVSGNTIYF.

This clone was counted between two and nine times. V and J are TRBV5-6 and TRBJ1-1, with 7 bases matching TRBD1. This CDR3 is 14 amino acids long. Germline V gene lookup returns CDR1 SGHDT and CDR2 YYEEEE. Trimming cost V 5 bases and J 4 bases; bases outside gene matches: 8. The CDR3 sequence is CASSEQGTFTEAFF. The CDR3 nucleotides are TGTGCCAGCAGTGAACAGGGGACCTTCACTGAAGCTTTCTTT. The whole variable domain, remainder taken from reference TRBV5-6 and TRBJ1-1, is DAGVTQSPTHLIKTRGQQVTLRCSPKSGHDTVSWYQQALGQGPQFIFQYYEEEERQRGNFPDRFSGHQFPNYSSELNVNALLLGDSALYLCASSEQGTFTEAFFGQGTRLTVV.

This sequence joins TRBV7-2 and TRBJ2-5, with D possibly matching TRBD2 (5 bases). There are 11 residues in the CDR3. Germline V gene data show CDR1 as SGHTA and CDR2 as FQGNSA. V lost 5 bases and J 7 bases, leaving 8 bases between the germline ends. CDR3 nucleotide sequence: TGTGCCAGCAGCGTAGGAGGGACCCAGTACTTC. It translates to CASSVGGTQYF.

This chain links TRBV2 with TRBJ2-3; TRBD2 aligns across 9 bases. The junction had 2 bases not matched to a gene; V was cut back by 3 bases and J by 1 base. Germline lookup yields CDR1 SNHLY and CDR2 FYNNEI. The CDR3 consists of 15 residues. CDR3 amino acids: CASSEERGGTDTQYF. In DNA, the CDR3 is TGTGCCAGCAGTGAGGAGCGGGGGGGCACAGATACGCAGTATTTT.

The chain employs TRBV5-6 and TRBJ1-4; 9 bases are shared with TRBD1. The CDR3 contains 16 residues. Looked up from germline, CDR1 is SGHDT and CDR2 is YYEEEE. The V segment lost 0 bases and the J segment 8 bases; nucleotides outside the gene matches: 8. CDR3 in DNA: TGTGCCAGCAGCTTGGCCGTTGGGACAGGGAAGGAAAAACTGTTTTTT. This translates into CASSLAVGTGKEKLFF.

Details on this clone: Other DNA sequences in the sample encode the same CDR3. The chain employs TRBV27 and TRBJ1-6; D unclear. Trimming removed 5 bases from V and 10 bases from J, with 9 bases in between. The CDR3 has 12 residues. Germline V CDR1 and CDR2: MNHEY, SMNVEV (reference sequence). DNA for the CDR3: TGTGCCAGCAGTCTCCCTGGCTCACCCCTCCACTTT. Translated, it gives CASSLPGSPLHF.

The chain couples TRBV5-1 to TRBJ2-2, with 7 nucleotides matching TRBD1. CDR3 length equals 15 residues. After removal of 4 bases from V and 5 bases from J, the junction contained 8 bases not matched to a gene. Germline CDR1 SGHRS, CDR2 YFSETQ. The CDR3 loop is CASSINRGTTGELFF. CDR3 coding DNA: TGCGCCAGCAGCATCAACAGGGGTACGACCGGGGAGCTGTTTTTT.

The J gene is TRBJ1-4, the V gene TRBV3-1 (or the pseudogene TRBV3-2); no definite D call. There are 13 residues in the CDR3. The germline V gene has CDR1 LGHDT and CDR2 YNNKEL (reference sequence). The V gene lost 1 base and the J gene lost 8 bases, with 8 bases spanning the gap. The CDR3 DNA follows: TGTGCCAGCAGCCAAGGCATGGGCGAAAAACTGTTTTTT. It codes for CASSQGMGEKLFF.

V gene TRBV5-4 combines with J gene TRBJ1-1, with a tentative D call TRBD1 (6 bases). Between the trimmed V and J ends, which lost 4 bases and 0 bases, there was a span of 10 bases. Germline V CDR1 and CDR2: SGHNT, YYREEE (reference sequence). The CDR3 is made up of 14 amino acids. The CDR3 reads CASSLGQMNTEAFF. The CDR3, as DNA: TGTGCCAGCAGCCTGGGACAAATGAACACTGAAGCTTTCTTT.

V usage is TRBV3-1 (or the pseudogene TRBV3-2) and J usage is TRBJ1-5; D remains ambiguous. CDR1 is LGHDT and CDR2 is YNNKEL in the germline V gene (reference sequence). Trimming removed 3 bases from V and 6 bases from J, with 6 bases in between. CDR3 length: 12 amino acids. CDR3 DNA sequence: TGTGCCAGCAGCCACGAGGGTCAGCCCCAGCATTTT. Its protein product is CASSHEGQPQHF.